A selection of T cell receptor beta chains follows, all from one sample in a study of graft-versus-host responses after intestinal transplantation. Profiling relied on immunoSEQ multiplex PCR, and the TCRdb table lists in-frame clones only, not all of them. The sample lists approximately 15,000 clones, approximately 30% occurring once. Sequenced material: alloreactive CD4+ T cells from a mixed lymphocyte reaction culture, taken before intestinal transplant. The receptors originated from a human patient who received an intestinal transplant. The conserved cysteine and the conserved F or W are not part of the CDR3 here.

CDR3,J,V
ASSLVGRDQETQY,TRBJ2-5,TRBV5-6
ASSLRRAVLNTGELF,TRBJ2-2,TRBV5-6
ASSPRQPSNSYEQY,TRBJ2-7,TRBV18
ASSLLGLRDTQY,TRBJ2-3,TRBV7-3
ASSESQGDTTQY,TRBJ2-3,TRBV6-1
ASSPRGGGKNTDTQY,TRBJ2-3,TRBV21-1
ASSQPARRYIQY,TRBJ2-4,TRBV4-1
ASRENTEAF,TRBJ1-1,TRBV28
ASGLDTSGGLEQF,TRBJ2-1,TRBV12-5
SVEGSRVFGANVLT,TRBJ2-6,TRBV29-1
ASSPTGGGYGYT,TRBJ1-2,TRBV7-3
ASRLGPSRPGELF,TRBJ2-2,TRBV5-3
ASRFFQGGTEAF,TRBJ1-1,TRBV19
AWSVQLAGYNEQF,TRBJ2-1,TRBV30
ASSQLDGGINEQY,TRBJ2-7,TRBV4-2
ASNQRRGLQETQY,TRBJ2-5,TRBV7-2
ASSPLAGVGGELF,TRBJ2-2,TRBV4-1
ASSFNVRSSPLH,TRBJ1-6,TRBV11-2
ASSESGRRQPQH,TRBJ1-5,TRBV6-1
ASGRQETQY,TRBJ2-5,TRBV6-1
ASSEALSGRGGPYNEQF,TRBJ2-1,TRBV2
ASSLSLNTEAF,TRBJ1-1,TRBV7-3
AASGTGITWD,TRBJ2-4,TRBV6-5
ASSPLAGVGETQY,TRBJ2-5,TRBV5-1
AWSTRQNSPLH,TRBJ1-6,TRBV30
ASITTGPPYEQY,TRBJ2-7,TRBV28
ASSLSYVPGANVLT,TRBJ2-6,TRBV5-1
ASSSTGSGQPQH,TRBJ1-5,TRBV4-1
ASSGTSGSAGETQY,TRBJ2-5,TRBV7-9
ASSGTARETQY,TRBJ2-5,TRBV5-1
ASSPRAGGIYNEQF,TRBJ2-1,TRBV7-7
ASSSPLQPYEQY,TRBJ2-7,TRBV7-9
ASSHSAGNSYEQY,.,TRBV18
ASSGNLRIDEQY,TRBJ2-7,TRBV2
ASRTDRSNSNQPQH,TRBJ1-5,TRBV2
ASSYSPGVGTQY,TRBJ2-5,TRBV6-6
ASSLGTGGARRETQY,TRBJ2-5,TRBV7-9
ASRDSQRRNEQF,TRBJ2-1,TRBV6-1
ASSLNPSYNSPLH,TRBJ1-6,TRBV5-4
ASSRREETQY,TRBJ2-5,TRBV18
ASSRVYSNQPQH,TRBJ1-5,TRBV6-4
ASSPGLVHSYNEQF,TRBJ2-1,TRBV5-1
ASSYPTSGTQTQY,TRBJ2-5,TRBV6-5
ASSRTGTVYEQY,TRBJ2-7,TRBV4-2
ASSPPGLQETQY,TRBJ2-5,TRBV27
ASSPRTLPTDTQY,TRBJ2-3,TRBV27
ASSSPGGALYEQY,TRBJ2-7,TRBV5-4
ASSLTLAGEGNEQF,TRBJ2-1,TRBV7-3
ASQPRGQRGPYTDTQY,TRBJ2-3,TRBV5-1
ASSLRGLDTQY,TRBJ2-3,TRBV19
ASSLTSRGTQY,TRBJ2-5,TRBV7-3
ASRPGSSSYNEQF,TRBJ2-1,TRBV6-1
SVRGLADQETQY,TRBJ2-5,TRBV29-1
AISDPGPRTEAF,TRBJ1-1,TRBV10-3
ASSHTGRTEAF,TRBJ1-1,TRBV19
ASSSTGGADGELF,TRBJ2-2,TRBV19
ASSQDSSGSTDTQY,TRBJ2-3,TRBV4-1
ASRKREGLTGELF,TRBJ2-2,TRBV10-2
ASSRTSGTDTQY,TRBJ2-3,TRBV6-1
ASSDELAGGRNEQF,TRBJ2-1,TRBV2